The 20 T cell receptor beta chains below were found in one sample sequenced in a study of shared clonotypes between healthy human individuals. Method: immunoSEQ multiplex PCR; TCRdb's copy keeps in-frame clones and lacks some. The data hold a few hundred thousand clones, with more than 95% observed a single time. The specimen sequenced was naive CD4+ T cells sorted from blood. The subset here: CD45RA+ positively selected. The receptor set was obtained from a woman under 40 in good health.

The rearrangement uses TRBV7-6 and TRBJ2-1; D remains unclear. Germline V gene sequence: CDR1 SGHVS, CDR2 FNYEAQ. Trimming left V 3 bases short and J 7 bases short, with 10 bases between. The length of the CDR3 is 13 residues. This chain's CDR3 is CASSFSRINEQFF. In DNA form, the CDR3 reads TGTGCCAGCAGCTTCTCTAGAATAAATGAGCAGTTCTTC. Together with reference TRBV7-6 and TRBJ2-1, the CDR3 gives the full variable domain: GAGVSQSPRYKVTKRGQDVALRCDPISGHVSLYWYRQALGQGPEFLTYFNYEAQQDKSGLPNDRFSAERPEGSISTLTIQRTEQRDSAMYRCASSFSRINEQFFGPGTRLTVL.

This chain joins TRBV7-8 and TRBJ2-4; 7 nucleotides agree with TRBD2. This CDR3 region has 15 residues. The V gene's germline CDR1 is SGHVS and CDR2 FQNEAQ. The trim removed 5 bases at V and 0 bases at J, leaving 4 bases unmatched. CDR3 nucleotides: TGTGCCAGCAGCGCAACTAGCGTAGCCAAAAACATTCAGTACTTC. Encoded protein: CASSATSVAKNIQYF.

The chain has TRBV11-3 and TRBJ1-1; 7 nucleotides agree with TRBD1. This CDR3 is 15 amino acids long. CDR1 is SGHNT, CDR2 YENEEA, per germline. Unmatched junction bases numbered 11, after V lost 8 bases and J lost 2 bases. The CDR3 region has the DNA TGTGCCAGCCCTATGACCGACAGGGCCAACACTGAAGCTTTCTTT. It is translated as CASPMTDRANTEAFF.

The chain couples TRBV7-2 to TRBJ1-2, with D tentatively TRBD1 (5 bases). From germline, CDR1 is SGHTA and CDR2 FQGNSA. The CDR3 length is 15 residues. V lost 5 bases and J 4 bases, leaving 17 bases between the germline ends. This CDR3 reads CASSPGIGGVYGYTF. The CDR3, as DNA: TGTGCCAGCAGCCCCGGGATCGGGGGTGTCTATGGCTACACCTTC.

The V call is TRBV28, the J call TRBJ1-2; D is undetermined. The CDR3 contains 11 residues. Trimming stripped 6 bases from V and 7 bases from J, with 9 bases between. Germline assignment: CDR1 MDHEN and CDR2 SYDVKM. In nucleotides, the CDR3 is TGTGCCAGCAGCCCTCGCACTGGCTACACCTTC. Protein: CASSPRTGYTF.

The chain links TRBV7-9 to TRBJ2-7; 10 bases map to TRBD1. The germline V gene has CDR1 SEHNR and CDR2 FQNEAQ (reference sequence). After removal of 1 base from V and 6 bases from J, the junction contained 15 bases not matched to a gene. CDR3 size: 18 residues. Written as DNA, the CDR3 is TGTGCCAGCAGCTTAGACCCGGCCCGGACAGGGGGTATGGGCGAGCAGTACTTC. This gives the protein CASSLDPARTGGMGEQYF.

The J gene is TRBJ2-1, the V gene TRBV19; D call uncertain. The CDR3 totals 14 residues. CDR1 LNHDA and CDR2 SQIVND come from the germline V gene (reference sequence). Trimming took off 1 base at V and 9 bases at J, with 13 bases between the two ends. The CDR3 here is CASSIGNPLPEQFF. The CDR3 DNA reads TGTGCCAGTAGTATAGGAAACCCTCTTCCTGAGCAGTTCTTC. The full variable domain, in which reference TRBV19 and TRBJ2-1 provide the parts outside the CDR3, is DGGITQSPKYLFRKEGQNVTLSCEQNLNHDAMYWYRQDPGQGLRLIYYSQIVNDFQKGDIAEGYSVSREKKESFPLTVTSAQKNPTAFYLCASSIGNPLPEQFFGPGTRLTVL.

Comments on this clone: This same CDR3 is encoded by further DNA sequences in the sample. The chain uses TRBV7-2 and TRBJ2-5; either TRBD1 or TRBD2 may fit D (5 bases each). Trimming stripped 5 bases from V and 1 base from J, with 11 bases between. CDR1 is SGHTA and CDR2 is FQGNSA in the germline V gene. The CDR3 sequence is 14 residues long. CDR3 DNA sequence: TGTGCCAGCAGCGACCGGGGCCTCCAAGAGACCCAGTACTTC. This gives the protein CASSDRGLQETQYF.

V and J are TRBV21-1 and TRBJ2-7; the table names TRBD1, a call not compared with the DNA. TRBV21-1 is an annotated pseudogene. The CDR3 extends over 18 amino acids. The CDR3 loop reads CASSKVNGQTGVSYEQYF. The CDR3 nucleotides read TGTGCCAGCAGCAAAGTAAATGGGCAGACAGGGGTCTCCTACGAGCAGTACTTC.

V and J are TRBV28 and TRBJ2-5, with 9 bases fitting TRBD2. Germline CDR1 is MDHEN and CDR2 is SYDVKM. After removal of 8 bases from V and 1 base from J, the junction contained 2 bases not matched to a gene. This CDR3 has 13 amino acids. Written as DNA, the CDR3 is TGTGCCAGCTTGACTAGCGGCCAAGAGACCCAGTACTTC. Encoded protein: CASLTSGQETQYF.

V usage is TRBV4-1 and J usage is TRBJ2-3; D is uncertain. The V gene lost 4 bases and the J gene lost 4 bases, with 21 bases spanning the gap. This CDR3 spans 17 amino acids. Germline loops: CDR1 MGHRA, CDR2 YSYEKL. CDR3: CASSPTPPRIAADTQYF. CDR3 coding DNA: TGCGCCAGCAGCCCAACCCCACCCAGGATAGCTGCAGATACGCAGTATTTT.

V usage is TRBV5-4 and J usage is TRBJ2-3, with TRBD1 matching over 7 bases. Trimming at V came to 3 bases and at J to 1 base, leaving 2 bases not matched to a gene. From germline, CDR1 is SGHNT and CDR2 YYREEE (reference sequence). This CDR3 has 14 amino acids. Written as DNA, the CDR3 is TGTGCCAGCAGCTCCGGACAGGGCACAGATACGCAGTATTTT. Protein: CASSSGQGTDTQYF.

The chain couples TRBV5-1 to TRBJ2-3, with D perhaps matching TRBD2 (5 bases). The CDR3 covers 16 residues. The V and J ends lost 4 bases and 0 bases respectively, with 15 bases between them. Germline V lookup: CDR1 SGHRS, CDR2 YFSETQ. The CDR3 DNA follows: TGCGCCAGCAGCCTGAAAGGTCCGGGAAGCACAGATACGCAGTATTTT. Its protein is CASSLKGPGSTDTQYF.

The V gene is TRBV28, the J gene TRBJ2-3, with TRBD2 identical over 14 bases. CDR1 and CDR2 (germline): MDHEN, SYDVKM. There are 16 residues in the CDR3. Trimming removed 5 bases from V and 8 bases from J; junction bases left unmatched: 9. As DNA, the CDR3 is TGTGCCAGCAGTGGGGGACTAGCGGGGGCCCTCGGTACGCAGTATTTT. Translated: CASSGGLAGALGTQYF.

V usage is TRBV27 and J usage is TRBJ1-5; no clear D. The CDR3 loop spans 10 amino acids. V shed 5 bases and J shed 9 bases, with 5 bases lying between them. Looked up from germline, CDR1 is MNHEY and CDR2 is SMNVEV (reference sequence). The CDR3 loop is CASSPRPQHF. DNA of the CDR3: TGTGCCAGCAGTCCCAGGCCCCAGCATTTT.

DNA for the CDR3: TGTGCCAGCAGTTTACCACAGGTGGGCAATCAGCCCCAGCATTTT. Translating it yields CASSLPQVGNQPQHF. This chain uses TRBV28 with TRBJ1-5; possible D gene TRBD1, 5 bases. V lost 2 bases to trimming and J lost 2 bases, with 10 bases between them. The CDR3 runs 15 residues. CDR1 and CDR2 (germline): MDHEN, SYDVKM.

This chain joins TRBV6-1 and TRBJ1-5; D not resolved. Germline CDR1 is MNHNS and CDR2 is SASEGT. The CDR3 length is 15 residues. V gave up 1 base and J gave up 6 bases, with 13 bases separating them. This CDR3 reads CASSEDYAGGQPQHF. The CDR3 nucleotides read TGTGCCAGCAGTGAAGACTATGCAGGTGGTCAGCCCCAGCATTTT.

V and J are TRBV7-2 and TRBJ1-5, with D possibly TRBD1 on 6 matching bases. Between the trimmed V and J ends, which lost 5 bases and 5 bases, there was a span of 16 bases. This CDR3 is 15 amino acids long. CDR1 is SGHTA and CDR2 is FQGNSA in the germline V gene. CDR3 in amino acids: CASSQSGQFYQPQHF. The DNA of the CDR3 is TGTGCCAGCAGCCAGTCTGGACAGTTTTATCAGCCCCAGCATTTT.

The chain uses TRBV18 and TRBJ2-7; TRBD1 matches 8 bases. The CDR3 covers 14 residues. Germline CDR1 KGHSH, CDR2 LQKENI. J was trimmed by 5 bases and V by 6 bases; bases with no gene match: 9. The CDR3 spells CASSQSGQGNEQYF. DNA of the CDR3: TGTGCCAGCTCCCAATCTGGACAGGGCAACGAGCAGTACTTC. The full variable domain, its missing parts supplied by reference TRBV18 and TRBJ2-7, is NAGVMQNPRHLVRRRGQEARLRCSPMKGHSHVYWYRQLPEEGLKFMVYLQKENIIDESGMPKERFSAEFPKEGPSILRIQQVVRGDSAAYFCASSQSGQGNEQYFGPGTRLTVT.

The chain couples TRBV5-6 to TRBJ2-5, with 9 positions matching TRBD2. Trimming cost V 6 bases and J 5 bases; bases outside gene matches: 8. The germline gives CDR1 SGHDT, CDR2 YYEEEE. The CDR3 totals 14 residues. The CDR3 protein is CASTWGLAEETQYF. As DNA, the CDR3 is TGTGCCAGCACCTGGGGACTAGCCGAGGAGACCCAGTACTTC.